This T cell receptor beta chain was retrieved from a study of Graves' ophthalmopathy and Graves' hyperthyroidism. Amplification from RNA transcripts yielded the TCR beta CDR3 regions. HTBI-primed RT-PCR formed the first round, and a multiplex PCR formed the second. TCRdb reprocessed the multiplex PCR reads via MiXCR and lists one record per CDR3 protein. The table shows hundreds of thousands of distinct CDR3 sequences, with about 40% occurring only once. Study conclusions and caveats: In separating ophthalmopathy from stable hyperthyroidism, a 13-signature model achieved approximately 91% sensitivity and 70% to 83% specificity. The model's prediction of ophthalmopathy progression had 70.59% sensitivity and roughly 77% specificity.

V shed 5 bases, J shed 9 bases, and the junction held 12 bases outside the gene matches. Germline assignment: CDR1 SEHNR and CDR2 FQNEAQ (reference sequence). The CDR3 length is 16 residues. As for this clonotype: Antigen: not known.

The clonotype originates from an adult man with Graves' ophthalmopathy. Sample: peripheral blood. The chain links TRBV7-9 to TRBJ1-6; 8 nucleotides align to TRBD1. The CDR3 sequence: CASSTAGTGFVSPLHF. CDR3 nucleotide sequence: TGTGCCAGCAGCACTGCCGGGACAGGTTTCGTTTCACCCCTCCACTTT.